These T cell receptor beta chains were read from a single sample in a study of shared clonotypes between healthy human individuals. Here immunoSEQ multiplex PCR was the method, and the copy in TCRdb shows in-frame clones only, minus some. The data contain more than 2,000,000 clones, around nine tenths of them singletons. Sequences were obtained from naive CD4+ T cells sorted from blood. Receptor source: a man younger than 30 in good health. The CDR3 runs from the conserved cysteine through the conserved F or W. D genes are given only for firm matches. Clone size is given for some rows only: seen once, a few or many times, or a class if the clone is expanded.

D gene | J gene | V gene | CDR3 length | clone size | CDR3 protein | CDR3 DNA
. | TRBJ2-7 | TRBV7-2 | 14 | . | CASSLKTGRHEQYF | TGTGCCAGCAGCTTAAAGACAGGGAGGCACGAGCAGTACTTC
. | TRBJ2-5 | TRBV28 | 14 | . | CASQNTGGRETQYF | TGTGCCAGCCAAAACACCGGAGGCCGAGAGACCCAGTACTTC
TRBD1 | TRBJ2-1 | TRBV5-1 | 14 | . | CASSLDREAGEQFF | TGCGCCAGCAGCTTAGACAGGGAAGCCGGTGAGCAGTTCTTC
. | TRBJ1-1 | TRBV2 | 15 | . | CASSEDAALDTEAFF | TGTGCCAGCAGTGAAGATGCAGCTCTTGACACTGAAGCTTTCTTT
. | TRBJ2-1 | TRBV10-2 | 13 | . | CASLQGVGGEQFF | TGCGCCAGCCTACAGGGTGTTGGGGGTGAGCAGTTCTTC
. | TRBJ1-1 | TRBV27 | 13 | few | CASSPREGAEAFF | TGTGCCAGCAGTCCCAGGGAGGGTGCGGAAGCTTTCTTT
. | TRBJ2-1 | TRBV6-5 | 15 | once | CASSPLGGITQWQFF | TGTGCCAGCAGTCCCCTTGGGGGGATAACCCAATGGCAGTTCTTC
. | TRBJ2-2 | TRBV11-2 | 16 | . | CASSLGLRANTGELFF | TGTGCCAGCAGCCTCGGACTACGAGCGAACACCGGGGAGCTGTTTTTT
. | TRBJ1-5 | TRBV6-1 | 14 | . | CASSVPGARQPQHF | TGTGCCAGCAGTGTCCCAGGGGCCCGACAGCCCCAGCATTTT
. | TRBJ1-2 | TRBV10-2 | 15 | . | CASSESGGAPYGYTF | TGCGCCAGCAGTGAGTCGGGAGGGGCCCCCTATGGCTACACCTTC
TRBD1 | TRBJ2-2 | TRBV5-1 | 15 | . | CASSLTGASTGELFF | TGCGCCAGCAGCTTGACAGGGGCGAGCACCGGGGAGCTGTTTTTT
TRBD2 | TRBJ2-7 | TRBV7-2 | 16 | . | CASSDRGLAGLYEQYF | TGTGCCAGCAGCGATCGCGGACTAGCGGGACTTTACGAGCAGTACTTC
. | TRBJ1-2 | TRBV6-5 | 12 | . | CASRGQTYSYTF | TGTGCCAGCCGAGGGCAGACATATAGCTACACCTTC
. | TRBJ2-6 | TRBV30 | 15 | . | CAWSVRRTGANVLTF | TGTGCCTGGAGTGTACGGAGGACTGGGGCCAACGTCCTGACTTTC
. | TRBJ1-1 | TRBV18 | 15 | . | CASSLTGTQNTEAFF | TGTGCCAGCTCCCTCACAGGGACCCAGAACACTGAAGCTTTCTTT
. | TRBJ2-2 | TRBV5-1 | 13 | . | CASSLGQAGELFF | TGCGCCAGCAGCTTGGGCCAGGCCGGGGAGCTGTTTTTT
. | TRBJ1-3 | TRBV20-1 | 11 | once | CSAYAGDTIYF | TGCAGTGCCTATGCGGGGGACACCATATATTTT
TRBD2 | TRBJ2-1 | TRBV5-1 | 15 | . | CASSLAGGLYNEQFF | TGCGCCAGCAGCTTAGCGGGAGGGCTCTACAATGAGCAGTTCTTC
. | TRBJ2-3 | TRBV6-5 | 11 | . | CASSRADTQYF | TGTGCCAGCAGTCGAGCAGATACGCAGTATTTT
TRBD1 | TRBJ2-2 | TRBV5-1 | 14 | . | CASSAQGGTGELFF | TGCGCCAGCAGCGCACAGGGGGGCACCGGGGAGCTGTTTTTT
. | TRBJ2-3 | TRBV11-2 | 17 | . | CASSLSGRPLTTDTQYF | TGTGCCAGCAGCTTATCAGGGAGACCATTGACCACAGATACGCAGTATTTT
. | TRBJ1-1 | TRBV18 | 13 | once | CASSPQSGGGAFF | TGTGCCAGCTCACCACAATCAGGAGGGGGGGCTTTCTTT